The sequence of this TCR beta chain was determined in a study of cytomegalovirus exposure and HLA in healthy donors. Whole-study findings and limits: What TCR beta sequences reportedly achieved was accurate prediction of HLA-A and HLA-B alleles in most subjects. In an earlier analysis, in about 530 donors, most V segments appeared productive either ~87% or ~30% of the time. Later analysis showed most CMV-associated TCR beta chains appearing HLA-restricted.

Participants comprised healthy donors of bone marrow. The CDR3 loop spans 17 amino acids. The germline CDR1 and CDR2 sequences are LGHNA and YNFKEQ. The junction had 15 bases not matched to a gene; V was cut back by 3 bases and J by 12 bases. With 60 Vbeta and 13 Jbeta primers, the PCR was carried out. Libraries were prepared by immunoSEQ multiplex PCR; TCRdb keeps only in-frame clonotypes and omits some of them. The repertoire has under 200,000 clones, around 79% of them found once; the top ten carry approximately 0.4%. Concerning this clone: What it binds is not known.

The clonotype was recovered from a male donor in good health and CMV-seropositive. The sample consisted of PBMCs. The rearrangement joins TRBV4-2 to TRBJ2-1, with 12 bases fitting TRBD2. The CDR3 sequence: CASSHATLAGGPDGQFF. The CDR3 coding sequence is TGTGCCAGCAGCCACGCCACCCTAGCGGGAGGGCCGGATGGGCAGTTCTTC.